These T cell receptor beta chains were read from a single sample in a study of shared clonotypes between healthy human individuals. Produced via immunoSEQ multiplex PCR; TCRdb's table is partial and in-frame only. The data show about 2.1 million clones, roughly 95% seen once. The sample was naive CD8+ T cells from PBMCs. The receptors originated from a man aged 18-30 years in good health. Some clones in this sample may be carry-over from other donors' samples. Each CDR3 is given with its conserved first and last residue. Fields, in order: J gene, V gene, CDR3 protein.

>TRBJ2-2|TRBV6-5
CASSSKGGRPTGELFF
>TRBJ2-1|TRBV6-5
CASTPDWRLNEQFF
>TRBJ2-6|TRBV27
CASSIMGSGANVLTF
>TRBJ1-3|TRBV9
CASSVVGGNGNTIYF
>TRBJ2-3|TRBV5-6
CASSPWLREASGATDTQYF
>TRBJ2-1|TRBV7-6
CASSTDYNEQFF
>TRBJ1-3|TRBV9
CASSVGGPPTGNTIYF
>TRBJ2-3|TRBV4-2
CASSQVSSYTDTQYF
>TRBJ2-7|TRBV27
CASSDRSSYEQYF
>TRBJ2-1|TRBV18
CASSIRRASYNEQFF